A single sample is the source of the 15 T cell receptor beta chains below, sequenced in a study of shared clonotypes between healthy human individuals. Libraries were prepared by immunoSEQ multiplex PCR; TCRdb keeps only in-frame clonotypes and omits some of them. Of 1.4 million or so clones detected, about 98.5% appear once; the ten largest clones hold 0.36%. Sequenced sample: naive CD4+ T cells sorted from blood. Subset given: CD45RA+ positively selected. The receptors come from a man aged 30-40 years in good health.

The rearrangement links TRBV6-6 to TRBJ1-5, with unresolved D. Trimming stripped 8 bases from V and 4 bases from J, with 21 bases between. CDR3 length equals 16 residues. Germline CDR1 is MNHNY and CDR2 is SVGAGI (reference sequence). In nucleotides, the CDR3 is TGTGCCAGCTGCTTAAGGAGCGTATCTAGAAATCAGCCCCAGCATTTT. Translating it yields CASCLRSVSRNQPQHF.

The CDR3 here is CASSSPLASGRTPDTQYF. CDR3 DNA sequence: TGTGCCAGCAGCTCCCCCCTGGCTAGCGGGAGGACCCCAGATACGCAGTATTTT. J is TRBJ2-3 and V is TRBV11-2; 11 nucleotides match TRBD2. Trimming cost V 4 bases and J 4 bases; bases outside gene matches: 13. Germline lookup yields CDR1 SGHAT and CDR2 FQNNGV. The CDR3 is 18 residues long.

The rearrangement uses TRBV21-1 and TRBJ2-7. TRBV21-1 is flagged as a pseudogene. CDR3 length: 14 amino acids. The CDR3 region has the DNA TGTGCCAGCAGCCCCCCCAGGGACGACTACGAGCAGTACTTC. Protein: CASSPPRDDYEQYF.

CDR3 sequence: CAWSVDRYEQYF. The CDR3 DNA is TGTGCCTGGAGTGTTGACCGCTACGAGCAGTACTTC. This chain links TRBV30 with TRBJ2-7; D gene ambiguous. There are 12 residues in the CDR3. Germline-derived CDR1 and CDR2 are GTSNPN and SVGIG (reference sequence). V lost 0 bases and J 3 bases, leaving 6 bases between the germline ends.

Notes on this clone: This CDR3 is also generated by other DNA sequences in the sample. This rearrangement joins TRBV5-1 to TRBJ2-1; D might be TRBD2 (5 bases). V was trimmed by 2 bases and J by 0 bases, leaving 9 bases between them. Germline V lookup: CDR1 SGHRS, CDR2 YFSETQ. The CDR3 loop spans 15 amino acids. For the CDR3, the DNA is TGCGCCAGCAGCTTAGGAGGAAGCTCCTACAATGAGCAGTTCTTC. It translates to CASSLGGSSYNEQFF.

The rearrangement uses TRBV7-9 and TRBJ2-3; 9 nucleotides agree with TRBD2. The J segment lost 2 bases and the V segment lost 5 bases, leaving 8 bases of the junction unmatched. The CDR3 has 16 residues. Germline values: CDR1 SEHNR, CDR2 FQNEAQ (reference sequence). The DNA for the CDR3 is TGTGCCAGCAGCGTGACGACTAGCGGCCTCACAGATACGCAGTATTTT. Protein product: CASSVTTSGLTDTQYF.

The chain combines TRBV5-1 with TRBJ2-5; a possible D gene is TRBD2 (6 bases). Trimming pared 4 bases from V and 1 base from J, leaving 8 bases between. The germline CDR1 and CDR2 sequences are SGHRS and YFSETQ. This CDR3 is built from 13 residues. This CDR3 reads CASSGGAQETQYF. Here the CDR3 DNA reads TGCGCCAGCAGCGGCGGGGCCCAAGAGACCCAGTACTTC.

This chain connects TRBV11-2 to TRBJ2-7; D gene ambiguous. V was cut by 0 bases and J by 1 base, with 10 bases left in between. Germline V gene lookup returns CDR1 SGHAT and CDR2 FQNNGV. The CDR3 extends over 15 amino acids. This CDR3 is CASSLDFTMSYEQYF. Written as DNA, the CDR3 is TGTGCCAGCAGCTTAGATTTCACCATGTCCTACGAGCAGTACTTC.

The V gene is TRBV7-9, the J gene TRBJ1-2; D may be TRBD1 (5 bases). The CDR3 totals 15 residues. V lost 5 bases, J lost 6 bases, and 19 bases lay in between. Looked up from germline, CDR1 is SEHNR and CDR2 is FQNEAQ (reference sequence). The CDR3 spells CASSPSRRGVNGYTF. Here the CDR3 DNA reads TGTGCCAGCAGCCCAAGCCGGCGGGGGGTAAATGGCTACACCTTC.

In this sample, this clone turned up once. The gene calls are TRBV15 and TRBJ2-1; 7 bases are a match to TRBD1. Trimming took 0 bases from V and 2 from J; bases not matched to a gene: 7. The CDR3 loop spans 17 amino acids. The germline CDR1 and CDR2 sequences are LNHNV and YYDKDF (reference sequence). The CDR3 reads CATSRDRGTAAYNEQFF. The CDR3 DNA sequence: TGTGCCACCAGCAGAGACCGAGGGACAGCGGCCTACAATGAGCAGTTCTTC. The full variable domain, its missing parts supplied by reference TRBV15 and TRBJ2-1, is DAMVIQNPRYQVTQFGKPVTLSCSQTLNHNVMYWYQQKSSQAPKLLFHYYDKDFNNEADTPDNFQSRRPNTSFCFLDIRSPGLGDTAMYLCATSRDRGTAAYNEQFFGPGTRLTVL.

The CDR3: CSASLTDTQYF. CDR3 DNA sequence: TGCAGCGCCAGCCTCACAGATACGCAGTATTTT. This chain uses TRBV29-1 with TRBJ2-3, with D unresolved. Per the germline V gene, CDR1 is SQVTM and CDR2 is ANQGSEA. CDR3 length equals 11 residues. V lost 7 bases and J lost 2, with 7 bases in between.

The J gene is TRBJ2-7, the V gene TRBV5-1; 8 bases match TRBD1. CDR3 length equals 15 residues. CDR1 and CDR2 from the germline V gene are SGHRS and YFSETQ. Unmatched junction bases numbered 11, after V lost 4 bases and J lost 5 bases. The CDR3 region is CASSPGLGQGHEQYF. The CDR3 nucleotides are TGCGCCAGCAGCCCGGGGCTTGGACAGGGCCACGAGCAGTACTTC.

This chain joins TRBV5-1 and TRBJ2-7; 10 bases align to TRBD2. Germline CDR1 and CDR2: SGHRS and YFSETQ. V was pared by 0 bases and J by 6 bases, with 6 bases of the junction left unmatched. The CDR3 contains 15 residues. The CDR3 DNA reads TGCGCCAGCAGCTTGGCCCCTAGCGGGAGAACCGAGCAGTACTTC. This encodes CASSLAPSGRTEQYF.

V is TRBV2 and J is TRBJ2-7; D ambiguous. Deletions cut 3 bases from V and 8 bases from J, with 17 bases between. Germline CDR1 SNHLY, CDR2 FYNNEI. The CDR3 contains 14 residues. CDR3 residues: CASSESPSVGKQYF. The CDR3 DNA is TGTGCCAGCAGTGAGTCCCCCTCGGTCGGCAAGCAGTACTTC.

This chain links TRBV11-2 with TRBJ2-7; 7 bases are shared with TRBD2. The CDR3 runs 16 residues. The germline gives CDR1 SGHAT, CDR2 FQNNGV. Trimming cost V 3 bases and J 2 bases; bases outside gene matches: 10. DNA of the CDR3: TGTGCCAGCAGCTTTTCGGGGGGTGGAATCGCCTACGAGCAGTACTTC. Translating it yields CASSFSGGGIAYEQYF. The entire variable domain, with the rest obtained from reference TRBV11-2 and TRBJ2-7, is as follows: EAGVAQSPRYKIIEKRQSVAFWCNPISGHATLYWYQQILGQGPKLLIQFQNNGVVDDSQLPKDRFSAERLKGVDSTLKIQPAKLEDSAVYLCASSFSGGGIAYEQYFGPGTRLTVT.